This TCR beta chain originates from a study of vaccination and CD4 T cells after COVID-19. Treatment described: approximately 9-day PBMC culture with coronavirus spike peptide pools or control peptides (ViraFEST assay). ViraFEST used peptide pools to expand antigen-specific T cells before TCR sequencing. Roughly 2 million PBMCs went into each well for culture with approximately 9.4 IU/ml IL-2 and about 10 ug/ml peptide pools. The Oncomine TCR Beta short-read assay generated sequence data from the DNA of cultured CD4+ T cells. One entry per CDR3 protein results from TCRdb running MiXCR on the PCR reads. Found here are over 15,000 distinct CDR3 sequences, around four fifths of them singletons; the top ten hold roughly 9.8%. The ends were cut back, 3 bases at V and 4 bases at J, with 12 bases in the middle. Germline loops: CDR1 SGHNT, CDR2 YENEEA. The CDR3 is made up of 14 amino acids. With respect to this clonotype: Antigen specificity is unknown.

The sequence came from a human donor who had recovered from COVID-19. Specimen: CD4+ T cells from blood, cultured in vitro. J is TRBJ1-1 and V is TRBV11-3; D gene uncertain. Written as DNA, the CDR3 is TGTGCCAGCAGCTTGGACCGATGGGTCACTGAAGCTTTCTTT. Amino acid sequence: CASSLDRWVTEAFF.